Listed here are 17 T cell receptor beta chains from one sample, sequenced in a study of cytomegalovirus exposure and HLA in healthy donors. Using immunoSEQ multiplex PCR, the repertoire was profiled, and TCRdb retains in-frame clones only, with some absent. The profile covers 100,000 to 120,000 clones, with approximately 89% appearing a single time and 1.5% to 2% taken by the ten largest. Specimen: PBMCs. Every receptor here comes from a woman aged 18-35 years in good health and CMV-seronegative.

This sequence joins TRBV28 and TRBJ2-4; D may be TRBD1 (6 bases). V shed 5 bases and J shed 0 bases, with 14 bases lying between them. The CDR3 is 16 amino acids. Germline values: CDR1 MDHEN, CDR2 SYDVKM. The CDR3, as DNA: TGTGCCAGCAGTCCCCACAGGGAACTAGCCAAAAACATTCAGTACTTC. This translates into CASSPHRELAKNIQYF.

The rearrangement links TRBV2 to TRBJ1-1; 7 nucleotides agree with TRBD1. The CDR3 spans 14 residues. Germline-derived CDR1 and CDR2 are SNHLY and FYNNEI. V was clipped by 5 bases and J by 3 bases; unmatched bases: 6. CDR3 residues: CASSYVTGDTEAFF. CDR3 in DNA: TGTGCCAGCAGTTATGTCACAGGGGACACTGAAGCTTTCTTT.

The chain carries TRBV28 and TRBJ1-4, with unresolved D. With 4 bases removed from V and 10 bases from J, the gap between germline ends came to 19 bases. This CDR3 is built from 15 residues. The germline V gene encodes CDR1 MDHEN and CDR2 SYDVKM. The CDR3 reads CASSYAEGFRGKLFF. The CDR3 DNA sequence: TGTGCCAGCAGTTATGCGGAGGGATTCCGGGGAAAACTGTTTTTT. Full variable domain (rest looked up from reference TRBV28 and TRBJ1-4): DVKVTQSSRYLVKRTGEKVFLECVQDMDHENMFWYRQDPGLGLRLIYFSYDVKMKEKGDIPEGYSVSREKKERFSLILESASTNQTSMYLCASSYAEGFRGKLFFGSGTQLSVL.

This clone was picked up one time. The genes are TRBV4-2 and TRBJ1-6, with 8 bases that match TRBD1. From germline, CDR1 is LGHNA and CDR2 YNFKEQ. J was trimmed by 9 bases and V by 4 bases; bases with no gene match: 20. CDR3 length: 19 residues. The CDR3 DNA reads TGTGCCAGCAGCCTGGGGACAGGACGGGTTGGCCAAAGCTTTTCACCCCTCCACTTT. Its protein is CASSLGTGRVGQSFSPLHF.

V gene TRBV5-1 combines with J gene TRBJ2-7; D is ambiguous. Trimming stripped 1 base from V and 2 bases from J, with 10 bases between. Germline CDR1 and CDR2: SGHRS and YFSETQ. The CDR3 sequence is 14 residues long. The CDR3 loop reads CASSLSLGTYEQYF. The CDR3 DNA follows: TGCGCCAGCAGCTTGTCCCTGGGCACCTACGAGCAGTACTTC.

The rearrangement links TRBV19 to TRBJ1-2; the D gene is possibly TRBD1 (6 bases). With 3 bases removed from V and 4 bases from J, the gap between germline ends came to 27 bases. The CDR3 length is 19 residues. Germline values: CDR1 LNHDA, CDR2 SQIVND (reference sequence). CDR3 amino acids: CASSIAGVSTAFLSYGYTF. The CDR3 DNA sequence: TGTGCCAGTAGTATTGCAGGGGTTTCAACCGCTTTCTTGAGCTATGGCTACACCTTC.

The J gene is TRBJ2-1, the V gene TRBV9, with D tentatively TRBD1 (7 bases). Trimming removed 5 bases at V and 4 bases at J, with 19 bases between. CDR3 length equals 16 residues. Germline V CDR1 and CDR2: SGDLS, YYNGEE. As DNA, the CDR3 is TGTGCCAGCAGTTTACGCGGGGACAGACAATACAATGAGCAGTTCTTC. It is translated as CASSLRGDRQYNEQFF.

The chain uses TRBV6-5 and TRBJ1-5, with D maybe TRBD1 (6 bases). V dropped 2 bases and J dropped 8 bases, with 10 bases sitting between them. The CDR3 spans 13 residues. Per the germline V gene, CDR1 is MNHEY and CDR2 is SVGAGI. Here the CDR3 reads CASSYGGAEPQHF. For the CDR3, the DNA is TGTGCCAGCAGTTACGGGGGCGCTGAGCCCCAGCATTTT.

The rearrangement links TRBV28 to TRBJ2-5, with D possibly TRBD1 on 6 matching bases. V shed 6 bases and J shed 9 bases, with 11 bases lying between them. CDR1 MDHEN and CDR2 SYDVKM come from the germline V gene. This CDR3 is built from 11 residues. The chain's CDR3 is CASSWGRSQYF. CDR3 sequence (DNA): TGTGCCAGCAGCTGGGGGCGCTCCCAGTACTTC.

V usage is TRBV30 and J usage is TRBJ1-6; 9 bases match TRBD1. The ends lost 0 bases at V and 12 bases at J; junction bases unmatched: 9. CDR3 length equals 15 residues. Germline V gene lookup returns CDR1 GTSNPN and CDR2 SVGIG (reference sequence). The CDR3 loop is CAWSVLLGQGLPLHF. In DNA, the CDR3 is TGTGCCTGGAGTGTACTATTGGGACAGGGTTTACCCCTCCACTTT.

The chain is built from TRBV28 and TRBJ1-5; tentatively, D is TRBD1 (6 bases). V lost 8 bases, J lost 0 bases, and 17 bases lay in between. This CDR3 region has 16 residues. Per germline, CDR1 MDHEN and CDR2 SYDVKM. CDR3 protein: CASGGGAGNSNQPQHF. CDR3 sequence (DNA): TGTGCCAGCGGCGGGGGGGCAGGGAATAGCAATCAGCCCCAGCATTTT.

The CDR3 coding sequence is TGTGCCAGCAGTGAACAGGGCGAGGGCAATCAGCCCCAGCATTTT. Translated, it gives CASSEQGEGNQPQHF. The chain combines TRBV2 with TRBJ1-5; D is possibly TRBD1 (5 bases). The CDR3 consists of 15 residues. V dropped 2 bases and J dropped 2 bases, with 10 bases sitting between them. Germline lookup yields CDR1 SNHLY and CDR2 FYNNEI.

The rearrangement links TRBV28 to TRBJ2-7; weak D call: TRBD2 (6 bases). V was clipped by 6 bases and J by 6 bases, with 15 bases between them. Germline CDR1 is MDHEN and CDR2 is SYDVKM. The CDR3 spans 13 residues. CDR3 in amino acids: CASSLGGVGEQYF. For the CDR3, the DNA is TGTGCCAGCAGCCTGGGGGGAGTAGGCGAGCAGTACTTC.

This clone appeared a single time. V gene TRBV29-1 combines with J gene TRBJ2-7; 7 nucleotides line up with TRBD1. The J segment lost 9 bases and the V segment lost 4 bases, leaving 15 bases of the junction unmatched. Germline loops: CDR1 SQVTM, CDR2 ANQGSEA. The CDR3 covers 14 residues. The CDR3 protein is CSVVSGQSNKGQYF. DNA of the CDR3: TGCAGCGTTGTTTCGGGACAGTCTAATAAAGGGCAGTACTTC.

This chain links TRBV7-2 with TRBJ1-5; D is undetermined. This CDR3 has 12 amino acids. Germline CDR1 reads SGHTA; CDR2 reads FQGNSA. Trimming removed 1 base at V and 6 bases at J, with 4 bases between. The CDR3 reads CASSLVGQPQHF. The CDR3 region has the DNA TGTGCCAGCAGCTTAGTCGGTCAGCCCCAGCATTTT.

CDR3 DNA: TGCGCCAGCAGCCAAAACGGACTAGCGGGAGGGCCCTCCTACAATGAGCAGTTCTTC. The encoded protein is CASSQNGLAGGPSYNEQFF. The chain is built from TRBV4-3 and TRBJ2-1, with 15 bases fitting TRBD2. CDR3 length equals 19 residues. J lost 0 bases, V lost 2 bases, and 5 bases had no gene match. Germline V CDR1 and CDR2: LGHNA, YSLEER.

This rearrangement joins TRBV25-1 to TRBJ2-7; 7 bases map to TRBD1. The CDR3 runs 16 residues. CDR1 and CDR2 from the germline V gene are MGHDK and SYGVNS. The V gene end was trimmed by 1 base and the J gene end by 4 bases; junction bases not matched to a gene: 10. The CDR3 DNA follows: TGTGCCAGCAGTGAATGGGGAACAGGGGCCGGGTACGAGCAGTACTTC. Translating gives CASSEWGTGAGYEQYF.